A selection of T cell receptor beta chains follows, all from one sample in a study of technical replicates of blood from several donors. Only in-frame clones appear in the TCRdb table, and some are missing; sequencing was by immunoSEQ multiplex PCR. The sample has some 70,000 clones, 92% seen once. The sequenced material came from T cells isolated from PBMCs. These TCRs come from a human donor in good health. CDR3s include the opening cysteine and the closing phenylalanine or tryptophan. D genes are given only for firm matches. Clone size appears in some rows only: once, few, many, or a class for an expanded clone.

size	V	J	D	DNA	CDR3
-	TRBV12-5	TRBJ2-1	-	TGTGCTAGTGGTTTGGTACCTCGGGATGAGCAGTTCTTC	CASGLVPRDEQFF
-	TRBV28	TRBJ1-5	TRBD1	TGTGCCAGCAGTTCAAGGACAGGCCATAGCAATCAGCCCCAGCATTTT	CASSSRTGHSNQPQHF
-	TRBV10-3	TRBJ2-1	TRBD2	TGTGCCATCAGTGAGTCAGCGGGAAGGAATGAGCAGTTCTTC	CAISESAGRNEQFF
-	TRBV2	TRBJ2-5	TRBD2	TGTGCCAGCTCGGATAGGACTAGCGGGCAAGAGACCCAGTACTTC	CASSDRTSGQETQYF
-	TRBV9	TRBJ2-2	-	TGTGCCAGCAGCGTCTCGCCCACGTTAGCGTTTGCTATCGCGAACACCGGGGAGCTGTTTTTT	CASSVSPTLAFAIANTGELFF
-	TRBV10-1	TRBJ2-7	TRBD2	TGCGCCAGCACTTTTCTAGCGGGAGCTCTAGGACACGAGCAGTACTTC	CASTFLAGALGHEQYF
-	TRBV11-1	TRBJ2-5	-	TGTGCCAGCAGCTTCACTTCGAGGCAAGAGACCCAGTACTTC	CASSFTSRQETQYF
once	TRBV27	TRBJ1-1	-	TGTGCCAGCGGACAGTCCGGGACAACGAACACTGAAGCTTTCTTT	CASGQSGTTNTEAFF
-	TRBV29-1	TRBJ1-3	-	TGCAGCGTCGGGTCGTCGGCTGGAAACACCATATATTTT	CSVGSSAGNTIYF
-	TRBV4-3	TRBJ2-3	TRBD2	TGCGCCAGCAGCCAAGATCTATTAGCGGGGGGTACAGATACGCAGTATTTT	CASSQDLLAGGTDTQYF
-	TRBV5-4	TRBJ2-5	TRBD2	TGTGCCAGCAGCTTACGACTAGCGAGAATGCAAGAGACCCAGTACTTC	CASSLRLARMQETQYF
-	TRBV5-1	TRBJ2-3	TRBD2	TGCGCCAGCAGCCCGGGACTACCTGGCACAGATACGCAGTATTTT	CASSPGLPGTDTQYF
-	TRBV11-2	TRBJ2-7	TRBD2	TGTGCCAGCAGCGGACTAGCGGTCTACGAGCAGTACTTC	CASSGLAVYEQYF
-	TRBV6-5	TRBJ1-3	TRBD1	TGTGCCAGCAGTCAGGGGGCATTTGGAAACACCATATATTTT	CASSQGAFGNTIYF
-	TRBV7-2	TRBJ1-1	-	TGTGCCAGCAGTCGAGACAGGAACACTGAAGCTTTCTTT	CASSRDRNTEAFF
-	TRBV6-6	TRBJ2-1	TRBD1	TGTGCCAGCAGCTCGGGCATACAGGGGTATGAGCAGTTCTTC	CASSSGIQGYEQFF
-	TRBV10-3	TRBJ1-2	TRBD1	TGTGCCATCAGTAGGGACAGGGGCGACTATGGCTACACCTTC	CAISRDRGDYGYTF
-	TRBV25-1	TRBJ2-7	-	TGTGCCAGCATTGCGACAGATAACTACGAGCAGTACTTC	CASIATDNYEQYF
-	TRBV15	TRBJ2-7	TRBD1	TGTGCCACCAGCAGAGAAGGCAGGGGGAGTCGGGAGCAGTACTTC	CATSREGRGSREQYF
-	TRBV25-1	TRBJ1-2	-	TGTGCCAGCAGTGAATTTGTGGGGCCAACCTATGGCTACACCTTC	CASSEFVGPTYGYTF
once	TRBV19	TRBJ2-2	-	TGTGCCAGTAGTATAGATCAAGGGGGGAGGGGAACCGGGGAGCTGTTTTTT	CASSIDQGGRGTGELFF
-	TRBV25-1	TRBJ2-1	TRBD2	TGTGCCAGCAGTGAGAGCGGGAGGGCGGATGAGCAGTTCTTC	CASSESGRADEQFF
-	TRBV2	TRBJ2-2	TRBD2	TGTGCCAGCAGCGATAGCGGGAGGAGCACCGGGGAGCTGTTTTTT	CASSDSGRSTGELFF
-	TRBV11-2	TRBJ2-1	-	TGTGCCAGCAGCTTAGATTTAGTACAGGAGCAGTTCTTC	CASSLDLVQEQFF
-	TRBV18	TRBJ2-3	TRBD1	TGTGCCAGCTCACCCAGGACAGGAACAGATACGCAGTATTTT	CASSPRTGTDTQYF
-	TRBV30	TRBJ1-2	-	TGTGCCTGGAGCTCGGGGAGGGCAATAGGCGGCTACACCTTC	CAWSSGRAIGGYTF
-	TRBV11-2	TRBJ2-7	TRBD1	TGTGCCAGCAGCTCCGACAGGGGGGGCGAGCAGTACTTC	CASSSDRGGEQYF
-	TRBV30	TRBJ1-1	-	TGTGCCTGGAGTGTACTAGGATACACTGAAGCTTTCTTT	CAWSVLGYTEAFF
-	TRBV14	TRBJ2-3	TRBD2	TGTGCCAGCAGCCTACTAGCGGGGGGAACAGATACGCAGTATTTT	CASSLLAGGTDTQYF
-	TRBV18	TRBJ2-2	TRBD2	TGTGCCAGCTCACCATACGCTAGCGGGAGAGCCGGGGAGCTGTTTTTT	CASSPYASGRAGELFF
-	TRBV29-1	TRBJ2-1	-	TGCAGCGTTGATACGGTTGGGAGCTACAATGAGCAGTTCTTC	CSVDTVGSYNEQFF
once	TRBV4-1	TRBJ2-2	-	TGCGCCAGCAGCCCCTGGACTTCCACCGGGGAGCTGTTTTTT	CASSPWTSTGELFF
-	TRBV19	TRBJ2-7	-	TGTGCCAGTAGTATCGGCCAGGGGCGCGAGCAGTACTTC	CASSIGQGREQYF
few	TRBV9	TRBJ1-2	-	TGTGCCAGCACCTCTACCCTCGACAAGTATGGCTACACCTTC	CASTSTLDKYGYTF
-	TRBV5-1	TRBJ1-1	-	TGCGCCAGCAGCTTGGATTGGGCGGGGAACACTGAAGCTTTCTTT	CASSLDWAGNTEAFF
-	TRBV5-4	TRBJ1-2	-	TGTGCCAGCAGCTTGGGGGCCTCAACTAACTATGGCTACACCTTC	CASSLGASTNYGYTF
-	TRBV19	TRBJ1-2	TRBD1	TGTGCCAGTAGACGACAGGGGATCGAGGGCTACACCTTC	CASRRQGIEGYTF
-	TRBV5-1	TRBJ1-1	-	TGCGCCAGCAGCTTGGAGGGAGGGGTAGCTTTCTTT	CASSLEGGVAFF
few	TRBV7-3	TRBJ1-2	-	TGTGCCAGCAGCTTGGACACCAACTATGGCTACACCTTC	CASSLDTNYGYTF
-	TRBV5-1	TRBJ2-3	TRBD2	TGCGCCAGCATCTGGGGGGGAGGCGAAACAGATACGCAGTATTTT	CASIWGGGETDTQYF